This T cell receptor (beta chain) was observed in a study of T cell repertoires in cytomegalovirus infection. Study summary: CMV infection and matching HLA type were both indicated by public TCR beta signatures.

TCRdb re-called the reads with MiXCR, one entry per CDR3 protein. This sample has approximately 170,000 distinct CDR3 sequences; 14% occur once, and the top ten carry around 27%. Germline V lookup: CDR1 SGHVS, CDR2 FNYEAQ. With 1 base removed from V and 4 bases from J, the gap between germline ends came to 13 bases. The CDR3 totals 16 residues. Sample: PBMCs. The sequence derives from a human donor in good health (CMV status not recorded). Some clones in this sample may be carry-over from other donors' samples. V and J are TRBV7-6 and TRBJ1-4; D uncertain. The CDR3 protein is CASSLGAEILNEKLFF. The CDR3 DNA follows: TGTGCCAGCAGCTTAGGGGCCGAGATCCTTAATGAAAAACTGTTTTTT.